The 3 T cell receptor beta chains below all came from one sample that was sequenced in a study of regulatory T cells in long-lasting Graves disease. The time point here: newly diagnosed GD, antithyroid drugs for less than 3 months. RNA isolated from PBMCs was used to make the TCR library. Through Arm-PCR of CDR3 regions and iRepertoire HTBI primers, TCR beta libraries were built. TCRdb re-called the multiplex PCR reads with MiXCR, one entry per CDR3 protein. There are 400,000 to 500,000 distinct CDR3 sequences in the sample; about 14% occur only once, and approximately 15% lies in the top ten. In addition, the sample was reused for a study of T cells in Graves' hyperthyroidism and ophthalmopathy.

The sample was peripheral blood mononuclear cells (PBMCs), taken at new diagnosis, from a patient treated with antithyroid drugs. The receptors originated from a woman aged 45-65 years with Graves disease.

There are a few counts of this clonotype. The CDR3 is CASSQDPMVNTEAFF. CDR3 coding DNA: TGCGCCAGCAGCCAAGATCCAATGGTGAACACTGAAGCTTTCTTT. V gene TRBV4-1 combines with J gene TRBJ1-1; no clear D gene. V was trimmed by 0 bases and J by 0 bases, leaving 8 bases between them. Germline lookup yields CDR1 MGHRA and CDR2 YSYEKL. The CDR3 has 15 residues.

This clonotype has ten or more counts. V is TRBV28 and J is TRBJ2-7; D gene unclear. The CDR3 consists of 13 residues. Germline lookup yields CDR1 MDHEN and CDR2 SYDVKM. CDR3 sequence: CAVSRSRSYEQYF. As DNA, the CDR3 is TGTGCTGTTTCGCGGTCCCGCTCCTACGAGCAGTACTTC.

Concerning this clonotype itself: This may be a read error: a much more frequent sequence differs by one nucleotide. The rearrangement uses TRBV5-1 and TRBJ2-7, with 11 bases lining up with TRBD2. CDR1 and CDR2 (germline): SGHRS, YFSETQ. The ends lost 5 bases at V and 5 bases at J; junction bases unmatched: 6. The CDR3 loop spans 14 amino acids. Here the CDR3 reads CASRAGTSGDEQYF. The CDR3 nucleotides are TGCGCCAGCAGGGCCGGGACTAGCGGTGACGAGCAGTACTTC.